Listed below are T cell receptor beta chains from one sample, sequenced in a study of T cell responses to AZD1222 COVID-19 vaccine. Clones were read by immunoSEQ multiplex PCR, and TCRdb kept only the in-frame ones, dropping some. The sample yields around 130,000 clones, 75% to 95% seen once. The material was peripheral blood, obtained 28 days after the second dose of the MenACWY control vaccine. These receptors came from an adult who received the MenACWY meningococcal vaccine as a control. CDR3s include the opening cysteine and the closing phenylalanine or tryptophan. The D gene is left open where the match is weak. Some rows have no size entry. The others give once, few or many, or a class for an expanded clone.

v_gene: TRBV29-1; abundance: .; d_gene: .; j_gene: TRBJ1-1; CDR3nt: TGCAGCGTTGAACCGACCTACCGGGGCACTGAAGCTTTCTTT; CDR3aa: CSVEPTYRGTEAFF
v_gene: TRBV6-6; abundance: .; d_gene: TRBD1; j_gene: TRBJ2-1; CDR3nt: TGTGCCAGCAGTGCCAGGGGGCCGGACAATGAGCAGTTCTTC; CDR3aa: CASSARGPDNEQFF
v_gene: TRBV4-1; abundance: .; d_gene: .; j_gene: TRBJ2-7; CDR3nt: TGCGCCAGCAGCCAAGGTAGAGGGACGTACGAGCAGTACTTC; CDR3aa: CASSQGRGTYEQYF
v_gene: TRBV10-3; abundance: once; d_gene: .; j_gene: TRBJ2-3; CDR3nt: TGTGCCATCAGTGAGGTGAGCACAGATACGCAGTATTTT; CDR3aa: CAISEVSTDTQYF
v_gene: TRBV4-3; abundance: once; d_gene: TRBD1; j_gene: TRBJ1-4; CDR3nt: TGCGCCAGCAGCCAAAGGACAGGGGGGGACGAAAAACTGTTTTTT; CDR3aa: CASSQRTGGDEKLFF
v_gene: TRBV24-1; abundance: .; d_gene: .; j_gene: TRBJ2-3; CDR3nt: TGTGCCACCAGTGTTGCAGGCCAGAGCTACACAGATACGCAGTATTTT; CDR3aa: CATSVAGQSYTDTQYF
v_gene: TRBV14; abundance: .; d_gene: TRBD1; j_gene: TRBJ1-2; CDR3nt: TGTGCCAGCAGCCTCCGGGACAGACCTATGGGCTACACCTTC; CDR3aa: CASSLRDRPMGYTF
v_gene: TRBV10-3; abundance: .; d_gene: .; j_gene: TRBJ2-2; CDR3nt: TGTGCCGGTTCAGGGTCGATCGGGGAGCTGTTTTTT; CDR3aa: CAGSGSIGELFF
v_gene: TRBV3-1/TRBV3-2; abundance: .; d_gene: TRBD1; j_gene: TRBJ2-1; CDR3nt: TGTGCCAGCAGCTACGGACAGGGGAACAATGAGCAGTTCTTC; CDR3aa: CASSYGQGNNEQFF
v_gene: TRBV5-1; abundance: .; d_gene: .; j_gene: TRBJ2-2; CDR3nt: TGCGCCAGCAGCGCGGCCCTAGGCGGGGAGCTGTTTTTT; CDR3aa: CASSAALGGELFF
v_gene: TRBV18; abundance: .; d_gene: TRBD1; j_gene: TRBJ2-3; CDR3nt: TGTGCCAGCTCACCGAGACCGGGACAGGGGAACACAGATACGCAGTATTTT; CDR3aa: CASSPRPGQGNTDTQYF
v_gene: TRBV19; abundance: .; d_gene: .; j_gene: TRBJ1-4; CDR3nt: TGTGCCAGTAGGATTGTGGCAGCTAATGAAAAACTGTTTTTT; CDR3aa: CASRIVAANEKLFF
v_gene: TRBV7-8; abundance: .; d_gene: .; j_gene: TRBJ1-4; CDR3nt: TGTGCCAGCAGCTTAGCGCTAATTGGGACGGGGAATGAAAAACTGTTTTTT; CDR3aa: CASSLALIGTGNEKLFF
v_gene: TRBV24-1; abundance: .; d_gene: TRBD1; j_gene: TRBJ1-1; CDR3nt: TGTGCCACCACGCCAACCCATCATATTTCGACAGGGAGTAACACTGAAGCTTTCTTT; CDR3aa: CATTPTHHISTGSNTEAFF
v_gene: TRBV6-5; abundance: few; d_gene: .; j_gene: TRBJ2-2; CDR3nt: TGTGCCAGCAGCCTCTCAGGGGGGCCCGGGGAGCTGTTTTTT; CDR3aa: CASSLSGGPGELFF
v_gene: TRBV5-5; abundance: .; d_gene: .; j_gene: TRBJ1-4; CDR3nt: TGTGCCAGCAGCTTGGTCGGGGTAGGTGAAAAACTGTTTTTT; CDR3aa: CASSLVGVGEKLFF
v_gene: TRBV28; abundance: .; d_gene: TRBD2; j_gene: TRBJ2-1; CDR3nt: TGTGCCAGCAGTTTGGATCGAGCGGGAGGGCAGGATGAGCAGTTCTTC; CDR3aa: CASSLDRAGGQDEQFF
v_gene: TRBV7-2; abundance: .; d_gene: .; j_gene: TRBJ2-7; CDR3nt: TGTGCCAGCAGCTTAGAGGGGGTGATTTACGAGCAGTACTTC; CDR3aa: CASSLEGVIYEQYF
v_gene: TRBV28; abundance: .; d_gene: .; j_gene: TRBJ1-2; CDR3nt: TGTGCCAGCACCACAGGGACAAGAAACTACCGGGGGTATGGCTACACCTTC; CDR3aa: CASTTGTRNYRGYGYTF
v_gene: TRBV11-2; abundance: .; d_gene: TRBD2; j_gene: TRBJ2-1; CDR3nt: TGTGCCAGCAGCTTAGTTGCGGGAGGAACCAATGAGCAGTTCTTC; CDR3aa: CASSLVAGGTNEQFF
v_gene: TRBV6-5; abundance: .; d_gene: TRBD1; j_gene: TRBJ1-1; CDR3nt: TGTGCCAGCAGCAAAGACAGGGGACTTAACACTGAAGCTTTCTTT; CDR3aa: CASSKDRGLNTEAFF
v_gene: TRBV28; abundance: .; d_gene: .; j_gene: TRBJ2-2; CDR3nt: TGTGCCACCCACGTGGACACCGGGGAGCTGTTTTTT; CDR3aa: CATHVDTGELFF
v_gene: TRBV28; abundance: .; d_gene: .; j_gene: TRBJ1-6; CDR3nt: TGTGCCAGCCTATCCGGGGGGAGGGGTTATAATTCACCCCTCCACTTT; CDR3aa: CASLSGGRGYNSPLHF
v_gene: TRBV28; abundance: .; d_gene: .; j_gene: TRBJ1-2; CDR3nt: TGTGCCAGCATCGGGGGTTCCGGTGGCTACACCTTC; CDR3aa: CASIGGSGGYTF
v_gene: TRBV6-5; abundance: .; d_gene: TRBD2; j_gene: TRBJ2-5; CDR3nt: TGTGCCAGCAGGCCTTCGGGACTAGGGGATGGGGCCCAGTACTTC; CDR3aa: CASRPSGLGDGAQYF
v_gene: TRBV7-6; abundance: .; d_gene: TRBD2; j_gene: TRBJ2-7; CDR3nt: TGTGCCAGCAGCCCGTACGGGACTAGCGGCTCCTACGAGCAGTACTTC; CDR3aa: CASSPYGTSGSYEQYF
v_gene: TRBV7-9; abundance: once; d_gene: .; j_gene: TRBJ2-7; CDR3nt: TGTGCCAGCAGCTTCAGCTCCTACGAGCAGTACTTC; CDR3aa: CASSFSSYEQYF
v_gene: TRBV7-6; abundance: .; d_gene: TRBD1; j_gene: TRBJ2-1; CDR3nt: TGTGCCAGCAGCTCCTCCGGGACAGGGCTAGACAATGAGCAGTTCTTC; CDR3aa: CASSSSGTGLDNEQFF
v_gene: TRBV3-1/TRBV3-2; abundance: .; d_gene: .; j_gene: TRBJ2-1; CDR3nt: TGTGCCAGCAGCCAAGATTATCGGAATGAGCAGTTCTTC; CDR3aa: CASSQDYRNEQFF
v_gene: TRBV11-3; abundance: .; d_gene: .; j_gene: TRBJ2-7; CDR3nt: TGTGCCAGCAGCTTAAGGTATCCCCACGAGCAGTACTTC; CDR3aa: CASSLRYPHEQYF
v_gene: TRBV28; abundance: .; d_gene: .; j_gene: TRBJ1-3; CDR3nt: TGTGCCAGCAGTCAGGGGACGGCCTCTGGAAACACCATATATTTT; CDR3aa: CASSQGTASGNTIYF
v_gene: TRBV11-2; abundance: .; d_gene: TRBD2; j_gene: TRBJ2-1; CDR3nt: TGTGCCAGCAGCTCCGGACTAGCGGGGGTATTAAACAATGAGCAGTTCTTC; CDR3aa: CASSSGLAGVLNNEQFF
v_gene: TRBV7-9; abundance: .; d_gene: TRBD1; j_gene: TRBJ2-5; CDR3nt: TGTGCCAGCAGCCCCCAGACAGGGGGAGGGGAGACCCAGTACTTC; CDR3aa: CASSPQTGGGETQYF
v_gene: TRBV4-2; abundance: once; d_gene: .; j_gene: TRBJ1-6; CDR3nt: TGTGCCAGCAGCCAAGTGGCCGGATATAATTCACCCCTCCACTTT; CDR3aa: CASSQVAGYNSPLHF
v_gene: TRBV3-1/TRBV3-2; abundance: .; d_gene: .; j_gene: TRBJ1-1; CDR3nt: TGTGCCAGCAGCCAAGGTAGGGTTTGCCCTGAAGCTTTCTTT; CDR3aa: CASSQGRVCPEAFF
v_gene: TRBV3-1/TRBV3-2; abundance: .; d_gene: .; j_gene: TRBJ1-4; CDR3nt: TGTGCCAGCAGCCAACTGTGGGGAGGAGGTGAAAAACTGTTTTTT; CDR3aa: CASSQLWGGGEKLFF
v_gene: TRBV27; abundance: .; d_gene: TRBD1; j_gene: TRBJ2-7; CDR3nt: TGTGCCAGCAGTTTAGCCAGGGGGCTTGAGCAGTACTTC; CDR3aa: CASSLARGLEQYF
v_gene: TRBV5-4; abundance: .; d_gene: .; j_gene: TRBJ1-1; CDR3nt: TGTGCCAGCAGCTTGGTTGGCAGCCGCGGCTCTGAAGCTTTCTTT; CDR3aa: CASSLVGSRGSEAFF
v_gene: TRBV24-1; abundance: .; d_gene: TRBD2; j_gene: TRBJ2-3; CDR3nt: TGTGCCACCAGTGATTTCCAGCGGGGGAGCACAGATACGCAGTATTTT; CDR3aa: CATSDFQRGSTDTQYF
v_gene: TRBV28; abundance: few; d_gene: TRBD1; j_gene: TRBJ1-4; CDR3nt: TGTGCCAGCAGTTTAGTGGGGACAGGGTACAGAAATGAAAAACTGTTTTTT; CDR3aa: CASSLVGTGYRNEKLFF
v_gene: TRBV7-3; abundance: .; d_gene: .; j_gene: TRBJ2-2; CDR3nt: TGTGCCAGCAGCTTAACGTTCGGCGAGGCGGGGGAGCTGTTTTTT; CDR3aa: CASSLTFGEAGELFF
v_gene: TRBV2; abundance: few; d_gene: .; j_gene: TRBJ1-5; CDR3nt: TGTGCCAGCAGTGAAGGGGCGCTGGGAAATCAGCCCCAGCATTTT; CDR3aa: CASSEGALGNQPQHF
v_gene: TRBV5-1; abundance: .; d_gene: TRBD2; j_gene: TRBJ2-1; CDR3nt: TGCGCCAGCAGCCCGGACGAACTAGCGGGAAATGAGCAGTTCTTC; CDR3aa: CASSPDELAGNEQFF
v_gene: TRBV28; abundance: .; d_gene: .; j_gene: TRBJ1-1; CDR3nt: TGTGCCAGCAGTCCTCGCGCGCGGGCGAACACTGAAGCTTTCTTT; CDR3aa: CASSPRARANTEAFF
v_gene: TRBV11-2; abundance: .; d_gene: .; j_gene: TRBJ1-4; CDR3nt: TGTGCCAGCACTCGCTGGTGGGGTGAAAAACTGTTTTTT; CDR3aa: CASTRWWGEKLFF
v_gene: TRBV6-5; abundance: .; d_gene: TRBD1; j_gene: TRBJ1-1; CDR3nt: TGTGCCAGCACCCAGCGAGGACAGGGTAACCCTGAAGCTTTCTTT; CDR3aa: CASTQRGQGNPEAFF
v_gene: TRBV24-1; abundance: .; d_gene: .; j_gene: TRBJ1-2; CDR3nt: TGTGCCACCAGTGATTTGTTGACAGAGTTTACCTTC; CDR3aa: CATSDLLTEFTF
v_gene: TRBV9; abundance: once; d_gene: .; j_gene: TRBJ1-5; CDR3nt: TGTGCCAGCAGCCCCCATCAGCCCCAGCATTTT; CDR3aa: CASSPHQPQHF
v_gene: TRBV5-1; abundance: .; d_gene: .; j_gene: TRBJ1-1; CDR3nt: TGCGCCAGCAGCTTGGAGTCCTCTGGGACTGAAGCTTTCTTT; CDR3aa: CASSLESSGTEAFF
v_gene: TRBV28; abundance: .; d_gene: TRBD1; j_gene: TRBJ1-5; CDR3nt: TGTGCCAGCAGTTTCCACAGGGGTGTAGATCAGCCCCAGCATTTT; CDR3aa: CASSFHRGVDQPQHF
v_gene: TRBV11-2; abundance: .; d_gene: .; j_gene: TRBJ2-5; CDR3nt: TGTGCCAGCAGCTTAGTAGGCAGGGAGACCCAGTACTTC; CDR3aa: CASSLVGRETQYF
v_gene: TRBV19; abundance: .; d_gene: TRBD2; j_gene: TRBJ2-7; CDR3nt: TGTGCCAGTAGTATACCGGGACTAGCGGGATTCGAGCAGTACTTC; CDR3aa: CASSIPGLAGFEQYF
v_gene: TRBV6-5; abundance: .; d_gene: .; j_gene: TRBJ1-2; CDR3nt: TGTGCCAGCAGTCAGGGAAACGGTTATGGCTACACCTTC; CDR3aa: CASSQGNGYGYTF
v_gene: TRBV6-2/TRBV6-3; abundance: .; d_gene: .; j_gene: TRBJ1-1; CDR3nt: TGTGCCAGCAGTTACCCGCAGCGCACTGAAGCTTTCTTT; CDR3aa: CASSYPQRTEAFF
v_gene: TRBV28; abundance: few; d_gene: .; j_gene: TRBJ1-5; CDR3nt: TGTGCCAGCAGTTTCCTCTCTAGAAGCCAGCCCCAGCATTTT; CDR3aa: CASSFLSRSQPQHF
v_gene: TRBV3-1/TRBV3-2; abundance: .; d_gene: .; j_gene: TRBJ1-3; CDR3nt: TGTGCCAGCAGCCCCGCGGGGGTCCACACCATATATTTT; CDR3aa: CASSPAGVHTIYF
v_gene: TRBV27; abundance: .; d_gene: .; j_gene: TRBJ2-7; CDR3nt: TGTGCCAGCAGTTTATCGACCGAGCAGTACTTC; CDR3aa: CASSLSTEQYF
v_gene: TRBV7-3; abundance: .; d_gene: .; j_gene: TRBJ2-5; CDR3nt: TGTGCCAGCAGCCAAGGGACTTCCCTTGGGGAGACCCAGTACTTC; CDR3aa: CASSQGTSLGETQYF